This T cell receptor beta chain was sequenced in a study of T-cell memory formation after mild COVID-19. The V segment lost 4 bases and the J segment 1 base; nucleotides outside the gene matches: 7. CDR1 and CDR2 from the germline V gene are SGHNT and YYREEE (reference sequence). CDR3 length: 15 residues. TCRdb re-called the 5' RACE reads through MiXCR, storing one row per CDR3 protein. The sample includes about 400,000 distinct CDR3 sequences, about 17% seen only once; the top ten take around a fifth. Sequenced sample: PBMCs or a T cell subset sorted from them (not recorded which). V is TRBV5-4 and J is TRBJ2-5, with 7 nucleotides matching TRBD1. This TCR derives from a young man who had mild COVID-19 (a few samples of this study predate the infection). Cell type and time point are not known. CDR3 coding DNA: TGTGCCAGCAGCCCCCGGACAGGCCGCCAAGAGACCCAGTACTTC. Protein: CASSPRTGRQETQYF. The whole variable domain, remainder taken from reference TRBV5-4 and TRBJ2-5, is ETGVTQSPTHLIKTRGQQVTLRCSSQSGHNTVSWYQQALGQGPQFIFQYYREEENGRGNFPPRFSGLQFPNYSSELNVNALELDDSALYLCASSPRTGRQETQYFGPGTRLLVL.